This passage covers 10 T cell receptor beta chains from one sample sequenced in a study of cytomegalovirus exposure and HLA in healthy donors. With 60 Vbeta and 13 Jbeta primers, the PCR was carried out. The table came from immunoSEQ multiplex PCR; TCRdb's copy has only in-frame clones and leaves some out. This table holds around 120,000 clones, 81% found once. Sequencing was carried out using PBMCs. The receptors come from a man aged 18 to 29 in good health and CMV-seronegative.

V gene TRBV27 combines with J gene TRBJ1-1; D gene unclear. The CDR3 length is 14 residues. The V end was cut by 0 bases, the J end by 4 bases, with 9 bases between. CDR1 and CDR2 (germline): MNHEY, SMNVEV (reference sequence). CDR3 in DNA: TGTGCCAGCAGTTTATCGGGCGGGATCACTGAAGCTTTCTTT. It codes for CASSLSGGITEAFF.

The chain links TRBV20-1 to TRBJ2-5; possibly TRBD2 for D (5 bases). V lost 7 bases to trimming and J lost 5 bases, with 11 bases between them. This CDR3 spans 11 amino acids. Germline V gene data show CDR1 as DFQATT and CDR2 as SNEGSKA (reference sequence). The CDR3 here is CSVWTGETQYF. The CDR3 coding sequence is TGCAGTGTTTGGACGGGGGAGACCCAGTACTTC.

The CDR3 here is CASSFDSGLANYGYTF. DNA of the CDR3: TGTGCCAGCAGTTTTGACTCCGGCCTAGCTAACTATGGCTACACCTTC. The chain is built from TRBV28 and TRBJ1-2; D unclear. The CDR3 consists of 16 residues. Germline CDR1 MDHEN, CDR2 SYDVKM. V was pared by 3 bases and J by 0 bases, with 14 bases between.

The CDR3 bases are TGTGCCAGCAGCGCTCGGGCCCCGGGACAGGGGACCAACGAGCAGTACTTC. It codes for CASSARAPGQGTNEQYF. The chain has TRBV7-6 and TRBJ2-7; 10 nucleotides match TRBD1. Germline trimming cut 5 bases from V and 5 bases from J; bases unmatched to any gene: 15. The CDR3 is made up of 17 amino acids. The germline gives CDR1 SGHVS, CDR2 FNYEAQ.

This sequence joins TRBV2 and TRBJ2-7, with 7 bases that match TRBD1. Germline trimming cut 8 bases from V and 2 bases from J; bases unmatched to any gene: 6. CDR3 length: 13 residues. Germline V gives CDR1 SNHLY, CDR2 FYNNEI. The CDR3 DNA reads TGTGCCAGCTCGGGACAGCTAACCTACGAGCAGTACTTC. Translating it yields CASSGQLTYEQYF.

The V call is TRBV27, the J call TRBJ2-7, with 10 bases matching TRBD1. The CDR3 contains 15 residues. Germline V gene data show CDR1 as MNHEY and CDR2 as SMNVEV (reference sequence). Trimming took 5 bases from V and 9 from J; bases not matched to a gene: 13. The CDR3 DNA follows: TGTGCCAGCAGTCCGACCGGGACAGGGGTTCCTCGGCAGTACTTC. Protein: CASSPTGTGVPRQYF.

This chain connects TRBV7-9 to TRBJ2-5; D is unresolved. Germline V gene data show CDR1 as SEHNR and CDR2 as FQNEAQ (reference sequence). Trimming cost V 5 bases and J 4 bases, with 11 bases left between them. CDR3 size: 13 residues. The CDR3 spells CASSPGIAETQYF. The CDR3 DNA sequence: TGTGCCAGCAGCCCCGGCATAGCAGAGACCCAGTACTTC.

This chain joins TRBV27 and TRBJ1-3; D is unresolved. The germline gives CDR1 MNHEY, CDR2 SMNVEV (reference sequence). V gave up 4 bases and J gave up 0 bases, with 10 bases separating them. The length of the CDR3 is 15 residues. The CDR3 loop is CASSSTAYSGNTIYF. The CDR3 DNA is TGTGCCAGCAGTTCCACAGCCTACTCTGGAAACACCATATATTTT.

Here the CDR3 reads CASRPLQGPTYNEQFF. The CDR3 DNA sequence: TGTGCCAGCAGACCGCTTCAGGGTCCTACCTACAATGAGCAGTTCTTC. The rearrangement links TRBV27 to TRBJ2-1, with D maybe TRBD1 (5 bases). Trimming pared 6 bases from V and 2 bases from J, leaving 17 bases between. CDR3 length equals 16 residues. Germline CDR1 and CDR2: MNHEY and SMNVEV (reference sequence).

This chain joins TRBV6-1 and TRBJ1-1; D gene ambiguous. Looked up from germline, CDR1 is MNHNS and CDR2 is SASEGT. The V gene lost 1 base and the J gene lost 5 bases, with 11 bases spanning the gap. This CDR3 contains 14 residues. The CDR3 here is CASSEDPGITEAFF. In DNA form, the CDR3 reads TGTGCCAGCAGTGAAGATCCGGGAATAACTGAAGCTTTCTTT.